This entry concerns a single TCR beta chain. This sample is part of a study of blood T cell repertoires in COVID-19. V was pared by 2 bases and J by 9 bases, with 5 bases of the junction left unmatched. The CDR3 is made up of 15 amino acids. CDR1 and CDR2 from the germline V gene are SEHNR and FQNEAQ (reference sequence). Patients at the Seattle site were enrolled during active infection and followed longitudinally. Data came from immunoSEQ multiplex PCR; TCRdb stores just in-frame clones and leaves some out. The table includes some 110,000 clones, roughly four fifths detected once. The sequencing sample was made of peripheral blood. V is TRBV7-9 and J is TRBJ2-1, with 12 bases aligning to TRBD2. The receptor comes from an elderly man with COVID-19, enrolled during active disease. This CDR3 reads CASSLTTSGRREQFF. The CDR3 nucleotides are TGTGCCAGCAGCTTAACGACTAGCGGGAGACGTGAGCAGTTCTTC.